The sequence of this TCR beta chain was determined in a study of T cell responses to AZD1222 COVID-19 vaccine. Here immunoSEQ multiplex PCR was the method, and the copy in TCRdb shows in-frame clones only, minus some. Among about 140,000 clones, approximately 90% were seen once, and the ten largest hold 9% to 9.5%. With 3 bases removed from V and 0 bases from J, the gap between germline ends came to 6 bases. The germline gives CDR1 SGHRS, CDR2 YFSETQ. The CDR3 runs to 13 residues. Of note for this clone: Its target is not known.

Study-level results: Clonal diversity may have been underestimated in mostly white British donors. Regions left unmutated in variants are reportedly the target of nearly half of spike-specific TCRs.

Pooled samples include second doses given at about 4 or 12 weeks. The chain is built from TRBV5-1 and TRBJ1-2; D is unresolved. Source: peripheral blood, taken 28 days after the second AZD1222 dose. This clonotype was obtained from an adult who received the AZD1222 COVID-19 vaccine. The chain's CDR3 is CASSSGSNYGYTF. CDR3 DNA: TGCGCCAGCAGCTCCGGGTCTAACTATGGCTACACCTTC.